These 31 T cell receptor beta chains share one sample of origin, sequenced in a study of cytomegalovirus exposure and HLA in healthy donors. The PCR employed 60 Vbeta primers together with 13 Jbeta primers. Sequenced by immunoSEQ multiplex PCR; TCRdb stores in-frame clones only, minus some. The sample consists of almost 200,000 clones, around 85% of them appearing once. Input material: PBMCs. All receptors come from a woman between 50 and 59 years old in good health and CMV-seronegative.

The genes are TRBV2 and TRBJ2-5; 8 nucleotides agree with TRBD1. V lost 8 bases, J lost 2 bases, and 4 bases stayed unmatched. Germline V gene data show CDR1 as SNHLY and CDR2 as FYNNEI. This CDR3 comprises 13 residues. The CDR3 DNA is TGTGCCAGCTCGAGGACAGGGCAAGAGACCCAGTACTTC. Translated: CASSRTGQETQYF.

This chain joins TRBV21-1 and TRBJ2-1; the table's D call, TRBD1, has no DNA check behind it. TRBV21-1 counts as a pseudogene. The CDR3 covers 15 residues. CDR3: CASSKAPSTGNEQFF. CDR3 nucleotides: TGTGCCAGCAGCAAAGCGCCCTCGACAGGCAATGAGCAGTTCTTC.

The V call is TRBV28, the J call TRBJ2-6, with 8 bases matching TRBD1. The germline gives CDR1 MDHEN, CDR2 SYDVKM. V lost 6 bases and J lost 0; bases outside the gene matches: 7. The CDR3 length is 17 residues. Here the CDR3 DNA reads TGTGCCAGCAGCAACAGGGGGACCTACTCTGGGGCCAACGTCCTGACTTTC. Encoded protein: CASSNRGTYSGANVLTF.

This clone appeared a single time. The chain carries TRBV6-5 and TRBJ2-1, with TRBD2 matching 12 bases. Germline CDR1 and CDR2: MNHEY and SVGAGI. The V segment lost 6 bases and the J segment 6 bases; nucleotides outside the gene matches: 3. The CDR3 consists of 14 residues. The CDR3: CASRRTSGANEQFF. DNA for the CDR3: TGTGCCAGCAGAAGGACTAGCGGGGCCAATGAGCAGTTCTTC.

V usage is TRBV6-4 and J usage is TRBJ2-3, with D unresolved. The V end lost 3 bases, the J end lost 3 bases, and 13 bases lay between the germline ends. CDR3 length: 15 residues. Germline V gene data show CDR1 as MRHNA and CDR2 as SNTAGT. This CDR3 reads CASSEGFSRTDTQYF. CDR3 nucleotides: TGTGCCAGCAGTGAAGGCTTTTCTAGGACAGATACGCAGTATTTT.

This clone was seen only a few times. The V call is TRBV4-1, the J call TRBJ2-2; possibly TRBD2 for D (6 bases). V lost 3 bases to trimming and J lost 4 bases, with 12 bases between them. CDR1 and CDR2 from the germline V gene are MGHRA and YSYEKL. The CDR3 spans 15 residues. The CDR3 sequence is CASSHGGGRTGELFF. The CDR3 nucleotides read TGCGCCAGCAGCCATGGGGGAGGACGCACCGGGGAGCTGTTTTTT.

The rearrangement uses TRBV27 and TRBJ1-5, with a weak D call TRBD1 (5 bases). In germline, CDR1 is MNHEY, CDR2 SMNVEV (reference sequence). Trimming left V 7 bases short and J 0 bases short, with 16 bases between. This CDR3 has 16 residues. The CDR3 DNA is TGTGCCAGCAAACCCCGGGACTTTGATAGCAATCAGCCCCAGCATTTT. It translates to CASKPRDFDSNQPQHF.

V is TRBV9 and J is TRBJ2-5; 10 bases align to TRBD2. Near its end, the DNA agrees better with TRBJ2-7, so the J call may be wrong. The CDR3 spans 18 residues. CDR1 SGDLS and CDR2 YYNGEE come from the germline V gene. In nucleotides, the CDR3 is TGTGCCAGCAGCGTAGGTCCCCGGACTAGCGGAAGCTCCTACGAGCAGTACTTC. This translates into CASSVGPRTSGSSYEQYF.

This clone was recorded a few times. The rearrangement joins TRBV14 to TRBJ2-5; no definite D call. Per the germline V gene, CDR1 is SGHDN and CDR2 is FVKESK. CDR3 size: 13 residues. V gave up 0 bases and J gave up 7 bases, with 9 bases separating them. CDR3 sequence: CASSQDGRLTQYF. The CDR3 nucleotides are TGTGCCAGCAGCCAAGATGGCCGTCTGACCCAGTACTTC.

The rearrangement links TRBV7-9 to TRBJ1-3; TRBD1 might be the D (6 bases). This CDR3 is built from 16 residues. V dropped 1 base and J dropped 2 bases, with 12 bases sitting between them. Germline CDR1 and CDR2: SEHNR and FQNEAQ (reference sequence). This CDR3 reads CASSLEPGAAGNTIYF. Here the CDR3 DNA reads TGTGCCAGCAGCTTAGAACCAGGGGCGGCTGGAAACACCATATATTTT.

This sequence joins TRBV19 and TRBJ2-1; TRBD1 aligns across 8 bases. This CDR3 has 15 residues. Germline trimming cut 3 bases from V and 5 bases from J; bases unmatched to any gene: 6. CDR1 is LNHDA and CDR2 is SQIVND in the germline V gene (reference sequence). CDR3 bases: TGTGCCAGTAGTATGGACAGGGTTTTAAACAATGAGCAGTTCTTC. It encodes CASSMDRVLNNEQFF.

This chain uses TRBV5-1 with TRBJ2-3, with TRBD2 as a possible D gene (5 bases). The CDR3 runs 15 residues. CDR1 and CDR2 (germline): SGHRS, YFSETQ. The germline V and J ends were trimmed by 3 bases and 2 bases, with 13 bases remaining between them. CDR3 bases: TGCGCCAGCAGCTCCCTGGACTTTTTCACAGATACGCAGTATTTT. This translates into CASSSLDFFTDTQYF.

The chain is built from TRBV5-1 and TRBJ2-1; D is possibly TRBD2 (6 bases). From germline, CDR1 is SGHRS and CDR2 YFSETQ. This CDR3 spans 17 amino acids. V lost 5 bases, J lost 4 bases, and 22 bases lay in between. Written as DNA, the CDR3 is TGCGCCAGCAGTACAATGAACGGGGGTATACTATACAATGAGCAGTTCTTC. Its protein product is CASSTMNGGILYNEQFF.

The chain combines TRBV5-1 with TRBJ2-3, with 9 bases lining up with TRBD2. The CDR3 runs to 14 residues. Unmatched junction bases numbered 2, after V lost 5 bases and J lost 1 base. The germline V gene encodes CDR1 SGHRS and CDR2 YFSETQ. DNA of the CDR3: TGCGCCAGCAGGCTAGCGGGACGCACAGATACGCAGTATTTT. Translation gives CASRLAGRTDTQYF.

The V gene is TRBV4-2, the J gene TRBJ2-5; 7 nucleotides align to TRBD1. J gave up 2 bases and V 4 bases, and 7 bases lay outside the gene matches. Germline V gene lookup returns CDR1 LGHNA and CDR2 YNFKEQ. CDR3 length: 15 residues. The CDR3 protein is CASSPPDRDQETQYF. The CDR3 region has the DNA TGTGCCAGCAGCCCTCCCGACAGGGATCAAGAGACCCAGTACTTC.

The V and J genes are TRBV5-1 and TRBJ1-4; the match to TRBD1 covers 9 bases. V was clipped by 2 bases and J by 8 bases; unmatched bases: 10. CDR3 length: 16 residues. Germline assignment: CDR1 SGHRS and CDR2 YFSETQ. CDR3 region: CASSLGNRGQGEKLFF. The DNA for the CDR3 is TGCGCCAGCAGCTTAGGGAACAGGGGGCAGGGAGAAAAACTGTTTTTT.

Concerning this clone: Mismatch with germline at one junction end may stem from a read error. The chain carries TRBV5-1 and TRBJ1-1, with a weak D call TRBD1 (6 bases). The CDR3 covers 11 residues. CDR1 is SGHRS and CDR2 is YFSETQ in the germline V gene. The CDR3 loop reads CASSSGTFSIF. As DNA, the CDR3 is TGCGCCAGCAGTTCCGGGACATTCTCTATTTTT.

The V and J genes are TRBV27 and TRBJ1-2; D not resolved. The germline gives CDR1 MNHEY, CDR2 SMNVEV (reference sequence). CDR3 length equals 13 residues. V lost 5 bases, J lost 4 bases, and 11 bases lay in between. The CDR3 DNA follows: TGTGCCAGCAGTCCTGAGGGAATCTATGGCTACACCTTC. Its translation is CASSPEGIYGYTF.

V usage is TRBV27 and J usage is TRBJ2-7, with a possible D match to TRBD2 (6 bases). Trimming removed 4 bases from V and 0 bases from J, with 10 bases in between. CDR3 length: 14 amino acids. Germline values: CDR1 MNHEY, CDR2 SMNVEV (reference sequence). The CDR3 here is CASSSPGLSYEQYF. The CDR3 coding sequence is TGTGCCAGCAGTTCCCCGGGACTCTCCTACGAGCAGTACTTC.

V is TRBV5-4 and J is TRBJ2-7; 10 positions agree with TRBD2. Unmatched junction bases numbered 8, after V lost 3 bases and J lost 5 bases. Germline CDR1 reads SGHNT; CDR2 reads YYREEE (reference sequence). The CDR3 extends over 15 amino acids. The CDR3 DNA reads TGTGCCAGCAGCTCTCCTAGCGGGAGCAAGGACGAGCAGTACTTC. Protein: CASSSPSGSKDEQYF.

J is TRBJ2-2 and V is TRBV18, with a weak D call TRBD1 (7 bases). V lost 4 bases and J lost 4, with 16 bases in between. Germline CDR1 is KGHSH and CDR2 is LQKENI. The CDR3 is 16 amino acids. The CDR3 coding sequence is TGTGCCAGCTCACATCGACAGGGAGGCGGCACCGGGGAGCTGTTTTTT. The encoded protein is CASSHRQGGGTGELFF.

This chain joins TRBV15 and TRBJ1-1; D is uncertain. CDR3 size: 13 residues. CDR1 is LNHNV, CDR2 YYDKDF, per germline (reference sequence). V dropped 0 bases and J dropped 3 bases, with 5 bases sitting between them. The CDR3 protein is CATSRDRYTEAFF. The CDR3 region has the DNA TGTGCCACCAGCAGAGATCGTTACACTGAAGCTTTCTTT.

The CDR3 region has the DNA TGTGCCAGCAGCGGGGGAACAGGGGTAGGTAGCAATCAGCCCCAGCATTTT. This encodes CASSGGTGVGSNQPQHF. This chain joins TRBV28 and TRBJ1-5; 7 positions match TRBD1. The CDR3 extends over 17 amino acids. CDR1 is MDHEN, CDR2 SYDVKM, per germline. V lost 6 bases to trimming and J lost 0 bases; unmatched junction nucleotides: 11.

The chain uses TRBV11-2 and TRBJ2-5; weak D call: TRBD1 (5 bases). Germline assignment: CDR1 SGHAT and CDR2 FQNNGV. This CDR3 has 13 residues. Between the trimmed V and J ends, which lost 1 base and 7 bases, there was a span of 10 bases. The CDR3 spells CASSLAVTGTQYF. The CDR3, as DNA: TGTGCCAGCAGCTTAGCAGTCACAGGGACCCAGTACTTC.

The chain links TRBV30 to TRBJ2-2, with 9 bases matching TRBD2. With V trimmed by 7 bases and J by 8 bases, 14 bases remained unmatched. CDR1 and CDR2 (germline): GTSNPN, SVGIG (reference sequence). The CDR3 has 15 amino acids. The CDR3 is CASPGLASYSGELFF. In nucleotides, the CDR3 is TGTGCCTCCCCGGGACTAGCATCTTATTCGGGGGAGCTGTTTTTT.

This clone has only a few counts. The rearrangement joins TRBV2 to TRBJ2-7, with unresolved D. The length of the CDR3 is 11 residues. Germline lookup yields CDR1 SNHLY and CDR2 FYNNEI. V was clipped by 7 bases and J by 2 bases, with 6 bases between them. This chain's CDR3 is CASTEPYEQYF. For the CDR3, the DNA is TGTGCCAGCACGGAGCCCTACGAGCAGTACTTC.

This clone was seen only once. The chain employs TRBV7-8 and TRBJ1-1; a weak D match, TRBD1 (6 bases). This CDR3 contains 17 residues. Germline CDR1 SGHVS, CDR2 FQNEAQ. Trimming left V 2 bases short and J 0 bases short, with 16 bases between. The CDR3, as DNA: TGTGCCAGCAGCTTATCGGGGACATTATATCTGAACACTGAAGCTTTCTTT. This codes for CASSLSGTLYLNTEAFF.

The chain links TRBV27 to TRBJ2-7; the match to TRBD2 covers 7 bases. CDR1 MNHEY and CDR2 SMNVEV come from the germline V gene (reference sequence). V was pared by 3 bases and J by 2 bases, with 10 bases of the junction left unmatched. This CDR3 has 16 residues. Written as DNA, the CDR3 is TGTGCCAGCAGTTTGCCCACGGGAGGTCCTACCTACGAGCAGTACTTC. Protein sequence: CASSLPTGGPTYEQYF.

This sequence joins TRBV28 and TRBJ2-3; D unclear. The CDR3 sequence is 14 residues long. V lost 3 bases to trimming and J lost 5 bases, with 12 bases between them. CDR1 is MDHEN and CDR2 is SYDVKM in the germline V gene. The CDR3 DNA reads as TGTGCCAGCAGTTTGAGGATGGCTGGAGATACGCAGTATTTT. Translating it yields CASSLRMAGDTQYF. Drawing the rest from reference TRBV28 and TRBJ2-3, the complete variable domain is DVKVTQSSRYLVKRTGEKVFLECVQDMDHENMFWYRQDPGLGLRLIYFSYDVKMKEKGDIPEGYSVSREKKERFSLILESASTNQTSMYLCASSLRMAGDTQYFGPGTRLTVL.

This clone was detected a few times. The gene calls are TRBV18 and TRBJ2-4, with D tentatively TRBD1 (5 bases). Germline loops: CDR1 KGHSH, CDR2 LQKENI. The CDR3 runs to 18 residues. Trimming removed 3 bases at V and 1 base at J, with 19 bases between. CDR3 amino acids: CASSPTAPGLKAKNIQYF. For the CDR3, the DNA is TGTGCCAGCTCACCTACCGCCCCAGGGTTAAAGGCCAAAAACATTCAGTACTTC.

The genes are TRBV5-4 and TRBJ2-1; 7 nucleotides match TRBD2. Germline CDR1 SGHNT, CDR2 YYREEE (reference sequence). The CDR3 consists of 11 residues. Trimming removed 4 bases from V and 8 bases from J; junction bases left unmatched: 0. CDR3 residues: CASSRGDEQFF. In DNA, the CDR3 is TGTGCCAGCAGCCGGGGGGATGAGCAGTTCTTC. Full variable domain (rest looked up from reference TRBV5-4 and TRBJ2-1): ETGVTQSPTHLIKTRGQQVTLRCSSQSGHNTVSWYQQALGQGPQFIFQYYREEENGRGNFPPRFSGLQFPNYSSELNVNALELDDSALYLCASSRGDEQFFGPGTRLTVL.